Listed here are 18 T cell receptor beta chains from one sample, sequenced in a study of control samples from healthy donors and cancer patients (dated by TCRdb to the early 2020s). The method was the immunoSEQ multiplex PCR assay. What TCRdb holds here is the immuneACCESS table cut down to in-frame rearrangements. Part of the clones is not present; checked against another copy, under half of the missing clones reflect an unresolved V gene, and the others are unexplained. The sample yields 150,000 or so clones; over 85% were counted once. The ten top clones hold roughly 5.7% of the sample. Sequencing was done on a sample of blood. These receptors came from a man aged 18 to 30 in good health.

The chain couples TRBV10-3 to TRBJ1-1, with 9 bases fitting TRBD1. The CDR3 runs 14 residues. Germline CDR1 and CDR2: ENHRY and SYGVKD. Trimming at V came to 3 bases and at J to 5 bases, leaving 4 bases not matched to a gene. As DNA, the CDR3 is TGTGCCATCAGTGAACGGACAGGGGAGACTGAAGCTTTCTTT. Amino acid sequence: CAISERTGETEAFF.

The chain is built from TRBV6-5 and TRBJ2-7; D not resolved. This CDR3 has 13 residues. Germline V gene sequence: CDR1 MNHEY, CDR2 SVGAGI. V was pared by 3 bases and J by 3 bases, with 9 bases between. The CDR3 protein is CASSYNRIYEQYF. The CDR3 DNA is TGTGCCAGCAGTTATAACAGAATCTACGAGCAGTACTTC.

The V gene is TRBV7-2, the J gene TRBJ1-5; D is unresolved. Trimming removed 2 bases from V and 0 bases from J, with 8 bases in between. CDR3 length: 15 residues. Germline assignment: CDR1 SGHTA and CDR2 FQGNSA. The CDR3 nucleotides are TGTGCCAGCAGCTTATACAGCTATAGCAATCAGCCCCAGCATTTT. Its protein product is CASSLYSYSNQPQHF.

This chain connects TRBV5-1 to TRBJ1-1; 7 bases are shared with TRBD1. The germline gives CDR1 SGHRS, CDR2 YFSETQ. This CDR3 comprises 13 residues. V lost 4 bases, J lost 8 bases, and 8 bases stayed unmatched. CDR3 in amino acids: CASSQLQDREAFF. CDR3 nucleotides: TGCGCCAGCAGCCAACTACAGGACAGGGAAGCTTTCTTT.

The chain joins TRBV28 to TRBJ2-1; possibly TRBD1 for D (5 bases). CDR1 and CDR2 from the germline V gene are MDHEN and SYDVKM. The V gene lost 5 bases and the J gene lost 0 bases, with 17 bases spanning the gap. This CDR3 is 17 amino acids long. CDR3 protein: CASSPPRQRSSYNEQFF. The CDR3 nucleotides are TGTGCCAGCAGTCCCCCACGACAGAGGAGCTCCTACAATGAGCAGTTCTTC.

CDR3 coding DNA: TGCGCCAGCAGCTTTGCCGGGACAGGGAGTTATGGCTACACCTTC. As protein: CASSFAGTGSYGYTF. The chain joins TRBV5-1 to TRBJ1-2; 9 bases are a match to TRBD1. In germline, CDR1 is SGHRS, CDR2 YFSETQ. Trimming removed 2 bases from V and 5 bases from J; junction bases left unmatched: 7. This CDR3 is 15 amino acids long.

This clone was observed once. The genes are TRBV3-1 (or the pseudogene TRBV3-2) and TRBJ1-2, with a weak D call TRBD1 (6 bases). The CDR3 is 16 amino acids. Trimming took 0 bases from V and 4 from J, leaving 15 bases between them. Germline assignment: CDR1 LGHDT and CDR2 YNNKEL (reference sequence). CDR3 DNA: TGTGCCAGCAGCCAAGAGGGCCGACAGGCGTTCTATGGCTACACCTTC. It specifies CASSQEGRQAFYGYTF.

V gene TRBV7-9 combines with J gene TRBJ2-1, with 9 bases matching TRBD2. The CDR3 consists of 19 residues. V shed 5 bases and J 0 bases; nucleotides not matched to a gene: 14. The germline V gene encodes CDR1 SEHNR and CDR2 FQNEAQ (reference sequence). DNA of the CDR3: TGTGCCAGCAGCCAGACTAGCGGAAAGACTCTCAGCTCCTACAATGAGCAGTTCTTC. Protein sequence: CASSQTSGKTLSSYNEQFF.

The chain joins TRBV6-1 to TRBJ2-7; no firm D call. The V gene's germline CDR1 is MNHNS and CDR2 SASEGT. The CDR3 length is 12 residues. Trimming pared 0 bases from V and 4 bases from J, leaving 4 bases between. The CDR3: CASSEAGYEQYF. The CDR3 DNA is TGTGCCAGCAGTGAAGCTGGGTACGAGCAGTACTTC.

This sequence joins TRBV6-5 and TRBJ2-3, with D possibly being TRBD2 (6 bases). V was pared by 0 bases and J by 7 bases, with 14 bases between. The CDR3 is 15 amino acids. In germline, CDR1 is MNHEY, CDR2 SVGAGI. Here the CDR3 DNA reads TGTGCCAGCAGTTACTCGGGCCCCGGGAGCAATACGCAGTATTTT. Its protein is CASSYSGPGSNTQYF.

The genes are TRBV27 and TRBJ1-6; perhaps TRBD1 as D (5 bases). Deletions cut 2 bases from V and 9 bases from J, with 17 bases between. The CDR3 loop spans 16 amino acids. The germline V gene encodes CDR1 MNHEY and CDR2 SMNVEV (reference sequence). CDR3 nucleotides: TGTGCCAGCAGTTTACGGGACCCTAGATCCGGTTCACCCCTCCACTTT. It yields the protein CASSLRDPRSGSPLHF.

The V gene is TRBV19, the J gene TRBJ2-7; possible D gene TRBD2, 6 bases. Deletions cut 3 bases from V and 0 bases from J, with 12 bases between. Germline V CDR1 and CDR2: LNHDA, SQIVND (reference sequence). The CDR3 is made up of 15 amino acids. CDR3 sequence (DNA): TGTGCCAGTAGTATCGGGCGGGACCTCTCCTACGAGCAGTACTTC. Residues: CASSIGRDLSYEQYF.

In nucleotides, the CDR3 is TGTGCCAGCAGCTTATTGAGACAGAACCCCTACGAGCAGTACTTC. Protein sequence: CASSLLRQNPYEQYF. The rearrangement links TRBV11-2 to TRBJ2-7; possibly TRBD1 for D (5 bases). CDR1 is SGHAT and CDR2 is FQNNGV in the germline V gene. Trimming shortened V by 2 bases and J by 2 bases, and 13 bases separated the two germline ends. The CDR3 contains 15 residues.

The V call is TRBV27, the J call TRBJ1-1, with TRBD1 as a possible D gene (5 bases). The CDR3 has 16 residues. Germline CDR1 reads MNHEY; CDR2 reads SMNVEV (reference sequence). Between the trimmed V and J ends, which lost 4 bases and 4 bases, there was a span of 19 bases. CDR3 nucleotide sequence: TGTGCCAGCAGTTCTGACTACAGGACAAAAGGCACTGAAGCTTTCTTT. It yields the protein CASSSDYRTKGTEAFF.

The CDR3 DNA is TGTGCCAGCAGTGCGTTTCTAGCGGGAGCAGTTGGGGGTACTGAGCAGTTCTTC. Its translation: CASSAFLAGAVGGTEQFF. The chain links TRBV2 to TRBJ2-1; 10 nucleotides line up with TRBD2. V lost 4 bases to trimming and J lost 9 bases; unmatched junction nucleotides: 18. Per the germline V gene, CDR1 is SNHLY and CDR2 is FYNNEI. This CDR3 is built from 18 residues.

The V call is TRBV7-2, the J call TRBJ1-1; 9 nucleotides line up with TRBD1. Germline CDR1 SGHTA, CDR2 FQGNSA. V gave up 1 base and J gave up 7 bases; unmatched junction bases: 10. The CDR3 consists of 16 residues. Written as DNA, the CDR3 is TGTGCCAGCAGCTTAGAGGGTTGGACAGGGGCGCTTGAAGCTTTCTTT. This encodes CASSLEGWTGALEAFF.

The chain employs TRBV10-2 and TRBJ2-7; TRBD2 aligns across 9 bases. There are 15 residues in the CDR3. Trimming took 8 bases from V and 7 from J; bases not matched to a gene: 15. CDR1 and CDR2 from the germline V gene are WSHSY and SAAADI. The CDR3 loop reads CASRTLAGRLQEQYF. DNA for the CDR3: TGCGCCAGCCGAACCCTAGCGGGACGTTTGCAAGAGCAGTACTTC.

This chain joins TRBV18 and TRBJ1-2, with a tentative D call TRBD1 (6 bases). V lost 3 bases, J lost 2 bases, and 10 bases lay in between. The CDR3 totals 14 residues. The V gene's germline CDR1 is KGHSH and CDR2 LQKENI. CDR3 sequence: CASSPSTGNYGYTF. The CDR3 DNA reads TGTGCCAGCTCACCTAGTACAGGGAACTATGGCTACACCTTC.